Below are 11 T cell receptor beta chains sequenced from a single sample in a study of T cell changes during pregnancy in multiple sclerosis. This table comes from immunoSEQ multiplex PCR, and its TCRdb copy is limited to in-frame clones, with some not included. This sample has some 44,000 clones, with around 90% found just once. Sequencing was performed on CD4+ T cells from peripheral blood mononuclear cells, taken in the third trimester of pregnancy. All receptors derive from a female donor with multiple sclerosis, enrolled in a pregnancy study.

This clone was seen just once. V gene TRBV10-1 combines with J gene TRBJ2-1; tentatively, D is TRBD1 (6 bases). The V end was cut by 6 bases, the J end by 7 bases, with 13 bases between. Germline lookup yields CDR1 WNHNN and CDR2 SYGVQD (reference sequence). The CDR3 is 13 amino acids. CDR3 sequence: CASRHLQGNEQFF. The CDR3 nucleotides are TGCGCCAGCAGACACCTACAGGGAAATGAGCAGTTCTTC.

The chain joins TRBV5-1 to TRBJ1-3, with a possible D match to TRBD1 (5 bases). V was shortened by 5 bases and J by 4 bases, with 13 bases between the two germline ends. Looked up from germline, CDR1 is SGHRS and CDR2 is YFSETQ. The CDR3 length is 14 residues. The CDR3 region has the DNA TGCGCCAGCAGTTTTGGAGGGACGGGAAACACCATATATTTT. Encoded protein: CASSFGGTGNTIYF. The complete variable domain, with remaining parts taken from reference TRBV5-1 and TRBJ1-3, reads KAGVTQTPRYLIKTRGQQVTLSCSPISGHRSVSWYQQTPGQGLQFLFEYFSETQRNKGNFPGRFSGRQFSNSRSEMNVSTLELGDSALYLCASSFGGTGNTIYFGEGSWLTVV.

The chain uses TRBV5-1 and TRBJ2-7; possible D gene TRBD2, 7 bases. The V gene lost 0 bases and the J gene lost 3 bases, with 13 bases spanning the gap. This CDR3 is built from 15 residues. Looked up from germline, CDR1 is SGHRS and CDR2 is YFSETQ. This chain's CDR3 is CASSLVGGEGYEQYF. The CDR3 DNA reads TGCGCCAGCAGCTTGGTAGGGGGGGAGGGCTACGAGCAGTACTTC.

J is TRBJ1-3 and V is TRBV7-3; D is uncertain. There are 12 residues in the CDR3. V was shortened by 0 bases and J by 8 bases, with 5 bases between the two germline ends. CDR1 is SGHTA, CDR2 FQGTGA, per germline. CDR3 DNA: TGTGCCAGCAGCTTAACCGGAGACACCATATATTTT. Its protein product is CASSLTGDTIYF.

V and J are TRBV5-1 and TRBJ1-1; D uncertain. Germline CDR1 reads SGHRS; CDR2 reads YFSETQ. V shed 4 bases and J shed 8 bases, with 12 bases lying between them. The CDR3 has 12 amino acids. The DNA for the CDR3 is TGCGCCAGCAGCCAAGGCGGCCGGGAAGCTTTCTTT. Translating it yields CASSQGGREAFF.

The gene calls are TRBV19 and TRBJ1-4, with a tentative D call TRBD1 (5 bases). This CDR3 contains 12 residues. Trimming stripped 5 bases from V and 10 bases from J, with 11 bases between. CDR1 and CDR2 from the germline V gene are LNHDA and SQIVND (reference sequence). The CDR3 coding sequence is TGTGCCAGTAGTCCACGACAGCGAAAACTGTTTTTT. Protein product: CASSPRQRKLFF. The variable domain in full, with the rest retrieved from reference TRBV19 and TRBJ1-4, is DGGITQSPKYLFRKEGQNVTLSCEQNLNHDAMYWYRQDPGQGLRLIYYSQIVNDFQKGDIAEGYSVSREKKESFPLTVTSAQKNPTAFYLCASSPRQRKLFFGSGTQLSVL.

The V call is TRBV5-5, the J call TRBJ1-4, with TRBD1 matching over 7 bases. The CDR3 is 14 amino acids. Germline V gene lookup returns CDR1 SGHKS and CDR2 YYEKEE (reference sequence). The junction had 9 bases not matched to a gene; V was cut back by 5 bases and J by 8 bases. The CDR3 loop reads CASSSRDSLEKLFF. The CDR3 DNA reads TGTGCCAGCAGTTCCCGGGACAGTTTGGAAAAACTGTTTTTT.

This chain connects TRBV5-1 to TRBJ1-4; D is uncertain. CDR1 is SGHRS and CDR2 is YFSETQ in the germline V gene. The length of the CDR3 is 17 residues. Trimming took off 0 bases at V and 0 bases at J, with 12 bases between the two ends. CDR3 nucleotide sequence: TGCGCCAGCAGCTTGGCTCTGCACAGCTCAACTAATGAAAAACTGTTTTTT. Residues: CASSLALHSSTNEKLFF. Full variable domain (remainder filled in from reference TRBV5-1 and TRBJ1-4): KAGVTQTPRYLIKTRGQQVTLSCSPISGHRSVSWYQQTPGQGLQFLFEYFSETQRNKGNFPGRFSGRQFSNSRSEMNVSTLELGDSALYLCASSLALHSSTNEKLFFGSGTQLSVL.

The chain has TRBV2 and TRBJ2-7; 7 positions agree with TRBD1. V lost 8 bases and J lost 10; bases outside the gene matches: 17. CDR1 SNHLY and CDR2 FYNNEI come from the germline V gene. The CDR3 has 14 amino acids. For the CDR3, the DNA is TGTGCCAGCGTACAGGGGACGGGGATATCCCCTCAGTACTTC. Its translation: CASVQGTGISPQYF.

This clone showed up just once. CDR3 in DNA: TGTGCCAGCAGCACTAGCGGGAGCTCCTACGAGCAGTACTTC. Translation: CASSTSGSSYEQYF. J is TRBJ2-7 and V is TRBV5-4; the match to TRBD2 covers 11 bases. The CDR3 loop spans 14 amino acids. The junction had 0 bases not matched to a gene; V was cut back by 4 bases and J by 0 bases. Germline CDR1 reads SGHNT; CDR2 reads YYREEE (reference sequence).

The chain uses TRBV5-1 and TRBJ1-1, with D hard to call. This CDR3 has 14 residues. Germline CDR1 is SGHRS and CDR2 is YFSETQ. The V and J ends lost 1 base and 1 base respectively, with 8 bases between them. CDR3 DNA: TGCGCCAGCAGCTTGATCCCGGGGAACACTGAAGCTTTCTTT. It yields the protein CASSLIPGNTEAFF.